These T cell receptor beta chains were read from a single sample in a study of CD8 T cells in Susac syndrome. TCRdb reanalysed the immunoSEQ multiplex PCR reads using MiXCR and keeps one entry per CDR3 protein. The table has hundreds of thousands of distinct CDR3 sequences, over 75% seen once. Sequencing used CD8+ T cells from PBMCs. These receptors all come from a human donor with multiple sclerosis. CDR3s include the opening cysteine and the closing phenylalanine or tryptophan. D genes are given only for firm matches. Only some rows state a clone size, as once, few, many or a class for expanded clones.

>TRBJ2-3|-|TRBV27|-
TGTGCCAGCCGTACCCTCTTAGGGCCCCAGGGTACGCAGTATTTT
CASRTLLGPQGTQYF
>TRBJ2-2|-|TRBV27|-
TGTGCCAGCAGTGCCCATGCCACCGGGGAGCTGTTTTTT
CASSAHATGELFF
>TRBJ1-5|-|TRBV25-1|-
TGTGCCAGCAGCGCGGGGGGAGGGGGCAATCAGCCCCAGCATTTT
CASSAGGGGNQPQHF
>TRBJ2-1|TRBD2|TRBV7-9|-
TGTGCCAGCACCTATAGCGGGAGGGATGAGCAGTTCTTC
CASTYSGRDEQFF
>TRBJ1-2|-|TRBV9|-
TGTGCCAGCAGCGTAGCGGGCTCGGGTGGCTACACCTTC
CASSVAGSGGYTF
>TRBJ2-5|-|TRBV24-1|-
TGTGCCACCAGTGAAGGGACGAAAGAGACCCAGTACTTC
CATSEGTKETQYF
>TRBJ1-2|TRBD1|TRBV28|-
TGTGCCAGCAGCAGACAGGGATGGGGGCCTGGCTACACCTTC
CASSRQGWGPGYTF
>TRBJ2-1|-|TRBV11-2|-
TGTGCCAGCAGCTTACGGGGCCGATACAATGAGCAGTTCTTC
CASSLRGRYNEQFF
>TRBJ2-2|TRBD1|TRBV7-9|once
TGTGCCAGCAGCTCAGGACAGGAGAACACCGGGGAGCTGTTTTTT
CASSSGQENTGELFF
>TRBJ1-2|TRBD1|TRBV7-2|few
TGTGCCAGCAGCTACCTGACAGGGCCAGAGGGCTACACCTTC
CASSYLTGPEGYTF
>TRBJ2-7|-|TRBV27|-
TGTGCCAGCAGTTATTCAGAGACCTACGAGCAGTACTTC
CASSYSETYEQYF
>TRBJ1-1|-|TRBV7-9|-
TGTGCCAGCTCCGGGGCCCTGAACACTGAAGCTTTCTTT
CASSGALNTEAFF
>TRBJ2-1|-|TRBV3-1|few
TGTGCCAGCAGCCAAGATTTGAATGAGCAGTTCTTC
CASSQDLNEQFF
>TRBJ2-7|TRBD1|TRBV20-1|-
TGCAGTGCGAGGGACAGGGGCTACGAGCAGTACTTC
CSARDRGYEQYF
>TRBJ2-1|-|TRBV5-4|-
TGTGCCAGCAGCTTGCCCCTACTAAATGAGCAGTTCTTC
CASSLPLLNEQFF
>TRBJ2-7|TRBD2|TRBV27|-
TGTGCCAGCAGTTTATCGGGGGGGGTCTACGAGCAGTACTTC
CASSLSGGVYEQYF
>TRBJ2-7|-|TRBV19|-
TGTGCCAGTAGTATAACGGGGGCCTCCTACGAGCAGTACTTC
CASSITGASYEQYF
>TRBJ2-7|TRBD1|TRBV7-9|-
TGTGCCAGCAGCAAGCGGGACAGGGACTACGAGCAGTACTTC
CASSKRDRDYEQYF
>TRBJ2-1|-|TRBV19|-
TGTGCCAGTAGTATCCACAATGAGCAGTTCTTC
CASSIHNEQFF